What follows are 16 T cell receptor beta chains derived from one specimen sequenced in a study of vaccination effects on CD4 cells after COVID-19. These receptors lack a known antigen. Antigen-specific CD4+ T cells were expanded with viral peptide pools in the ViraFEST assay before sequencing. With more than nine days of culture completed, CD4+ T cells were isolated. Two doses of either BNT162b2 or mRNA-1273 were given to each participant. TCRdb's table, derived via immunoSEQ multiplex PCR, lists solely in-frame clones and lacks some. Of about 22,000 clones in the sample, around four fifths are singletons; the top ten hold about 24%. The sequenced sample was CD4+ T cells from PBMCs cultured with HCoV-NL63 spike peptides, obtained after COVID-19 vaccination. These receptors all come from a human donor who received a COVID-19 vaccine.

CDR3: CASSRGLAGGDNEQFF. The CDR3 DNA reads TGTGCCAGCAGCCGCGGACTAGCGGGGGGGGACAATGAGCAGTTCTTC. J is TRBJ2-1 and V is TRBV7-2; 15 bases align to TRBD2. The CDR3 contains 16 residues. With V trimmed by 5 bases and J by 5 bases, 4 bases remained unmatched. The V gene's germline CDR1 is SGHTA and CDR2 FQGNSA.

The rearrangement uses TRBV11-2 and TRBJ1-3; tentative D call: TRBD1 (6 bases). CDR1 and CDR2 (germline): SGHAT, FQNNGV. V was clipped by 1 base and J by 0 bases, with 13 bases between them. CDR3 length: 17 amino acids. In DNA form, the CDR3 reads TGTGCCAGCAGCTTAGTTGGGGGGCTCTTCTCTGGAAACACCATATATTTT. It specifies CASSLVGGLFSGNTIYF.

CDR3 DNA sequence: TGTGCCAGCAGCGGGGTAGCGGGGACTTACAATGAGCAGTTCTTC. Translated, it gives CASSGVAGTYNEQFF. The rearrangement uses TRBV9 and TRBJ2-1; 8 positions match TRBD2. Looked up from germline, CDR1 is SGDLS and CDR2 is YYNGEE. The CDR3 totals 15 residues. V was pared by 3 bases and J by 4 bases, with 6 bases of the junction left unmatched.

This clone came up once. The chain is built from TRBV7-8 and TRBJ2-7; 10 bases map to TRBD1. This CDR3 comprises 17 residues. Germline CDR1 and CDR2: SGHVS and FQNEAQ. J was trimmed by 7 bases and V by 5 bases; bases with no gene match: 17. CDR3 region: CASSKDRGDYSGEEQYF. In nucleotides, the CDR3 is TGTGCCAGCAGCAAGGACAGGGGGGACTACAGTGGAGAGGAGCAGTACTTC. The full variable domain, its missing parts supplied by reference TRBV7-8 and TRBJ2-7, is GAGVSQSPRYKVAKRGQDVALRCDPISGHVSLFWYQQALGQGPEFLTYFQNEAQLDKSGLPSDRFFAERPEGSVSTLKIQRTQQEDSAVYLCASSKDRGDYSGEEQYFGPGTRLTVT.

This chain uses TRBV19 with TRBJ1-5; D is perhaps TRBD1 (6 bases). CDR1 and CDR2 (germline): LNHDA, SQIVND (reference sequence). The CDR3 has 15 residues. V lost 6 bases and J 4 bases, leaving 16 bases between the germline ends. The CDR3 sequence: CASSPVGGGNQPQHF. The DNA for the CDR3 is TGTGCCAGTAGCCCCGTGGGAGGGGGAAATCAGCCCCAGCATTTT.

This chain uses TRBV29-1 with TRBJ1-1, with 7 bases fitting TRBD1. Per germline, CDR1 SQVTM and CDR2 ANQGSEA. This CDR3 has 16 amino acids. V shed 4 bases, J shed 0 bases, and the junction held 11 bases outside the gene matches. CDR3 amino acids: CSVGGPRGRLNTEAFF. Here the CDR3 DNA reads TGCAGCGTTGGGGGCCCGAGGGGGCGACTGAACACTGAAGCTTTCTTT.

This clone has just a few counts. The chain uses TRBV2 and TRBJ1-4; a possible D gene is TRBD1 (5 bases). CDR3 length: 12 amino acids. In germline, CDR1 is SNHLY, CDR2 FYNNEI. The V gene lost 8 bases and the J gene lost 8 bases, with 12 bases spanning the gap. The CDR3 loop is CASRGAMEKLFF. The CDR3 region has the DNA TGTGCCAGCCGAGGGGCTATGGAAAAACTGTTTTTT.

The rearrangement links TRBV4-1 to TRBJ2-1; TRBD2 aligns across 8 bases. The CDR3 loop spans 17 amino acids. V was pared by 1 base and J by 9 bases, with 14 bases of the junction left unmatched. Germline CDR1 is MGHRA and CDR2 is YSYEKL. The CDR3 DNA follows: TGCGCCAGCAGCCAAGTAGCAGCAGCGGGGGAGAAAGGTGAGCAGTTCTTC. It is translated as CASSQVAAAGEKGEQFF.

The chain joins TRBV5-5 to TRBJ2-7; 8 bases match TRBD2. Germline CDR1 SGHKS, CDR2 YYEKEE (reference sequence). V dropped 4 bases and J dropped 5; count of bases not matched to a gene: 14. There are 16 residues in the CDR3. CDR3 DNA sequence: TGTGCCAGCAGCCTCCGACTAGCGACACCTGGCAACGAGCAGTACTTC. This gives the protein CASSLRLATPGNEQYF.

The chain has TRBV29-1 and TRBJ1-1; D perhaps matches TRBD1 (6 bases). Trimming stripped 7 bases from V and 0 bases from J, with 12 bases between. This CDR3 has 13 amino acids. Germline V gene lookup returns CDR1 SQVTM and CDR2 ANQGSEA. The CDR3 region has the DNA TGCAGCGGGTCGGGACACTTGAACACTGAAGCTTTCTTT. This gives the protein CSGSGHLNTEAFF.

This clone has just a few counts. The chain joins TRBV6-5 to TRBJ1-3, with D tentatively TRBD1 (5 bases). The CDR3 totals 14 residues. V dropped 8 bases and J dropped 0 bases, with 11 bases sitting between them. CDR1 and CDR2 from the germline V gene are MNHEY and SVGAGI. The CDR3 reads CASGTPRSGNTIYF. The CDR3, as DNA: TGTGCCAGCGGGACGCCGCGCTCTGGAAACACCATATATTTT.

This clone was recorded a few times. The chain couples TRBV5-4 to TRBJ2-7; TRBD1 matches 7 bases. Unmatched junction bases numbered 8, after V lost 4 bases and J lost 1 base. Germline CDR1 and CDR2: SGHNT and YYREEE (reference sequence). The CDR3 length is 15 residues. CDR3 nucleotide sequence: TGTGCCAGCAGCGGTAGCAGACAGGGATCCTACGAGCAGTACTTC. It specifies CASSGSRQGSYEQYF.

This clone came up a few times. The chain has TRBV30 and TRBJ2-7; a weak D match, TRBD2 (5 bases). CDR3 length: 14 residues. Germline V gene data show CDR1 as GTSNPN and CDR2 as SVGIG (reference sequence). V lost 0 bases and J 7 bases, leaving 16 bases between the germline ends. The CDR3 spells CAWSVILGIGEQYF. CDR3 DNA sequence: TGTGCCTGGAGTGTTATACTAGGGATAGGGGAGCAGTACTTC.

V usage is TRBV12-5 and J usage is TRBJ2-2; D is undetermined. This CDR3 comprises 17 residues. V gave up 0 bases and J gave up 0 bases, with 11 bases separating them. In germline, CDR1 is LGHNT, CDR2 FRNRAP. CDR3 bases: TGTGCTAGTGGTTTGGTACTACCGGGCGCGAACACCGGGGAGCTGTTTTTT. Protein: CASGLVLPGANTGELFF. Full variable domain (outside the CDR3, taken from reference TRBV12-5 and TRBJ2-2): DARVTQTPRHKVTEMGQEVTMRCQPILGHNTVFWYRQTMMQGLELLAYFRNRAPLDDSGMPKDRFSAEMPDATLATLKIQPSEPRDSAVYFCASGLVLPGANTGELFFGEGSRLTVL.

The chain has TRBV6-5 and TRBJ1-2; unclear D gene. Germline CDR1 is MNHEY and CDR2 is SVGAGI. The CDR3 is 16 residues long. V was shortened by 2 bases and J by 3 bases, with 16 bases between the two germline ends. The CDR3 nucleotides read TGTGCCAGCAGTTACCTAAGAGGCATTAGGGACTATGGCTACACCTTC. It translates to CASSYLRGIRDYGYTF.

The chain carries TRBV30 and TRBJ1-4; D remains unclear. There are 16 residues in the CDR3. With 1 base removed from V and 5 bases from J, the gap between germline ends came to 17 bases. The germline V gene has CDR1 GTSNPN and CDR2 SVGIG (reference sequence). CDR3 amino acids: CAWSAQGFRSNEKLFF. The CDR3 DNA reads as TGTGCCTGGAGTGCTCAAGGGTTTCGGTCGAATGAAAAACTGTTTTTT.